This T cell receptor beta chain was profiled in a study of identical twins. V was pared by 3 bases and J by 2 bases, with 17 bases between. The CDR3 contains 15 residues. Germline V gives CDR1 DFQATT, CDR2 SNEGSKA (reference sequence). TCRdb reprocessed the 5' RACE reads with MiXCR, giving one entry per CDR3 protein. The sample has about 690,000 distinct CDR3 sequences, 21% seen once. This same sample was also taken into another study, of T cells expressing NK-cell markers. Per that study: Sorted CD3+CD56-NKG2C+, CD3+CD56+NKG2C- and CD3+CD56+NKG2C+ T cells were the source of the TCR beta repertoires. Of eight sequenced donors, seven were HCMV-seropositive and one HCMV-seronegative. Dominant NKG2C+ clonotypes were found to form about 1.0-7.5% of CD8+ T cells in 5 or 6 donors.

This clonotype was sampled from a woman younger than 30 in good health. This chain links TRBV20-1 with TRBJ2-7, with D maybe TRBD1 (6 bases). The specimen sequenced was PBMCs. CDR3 sequence (DNA): TGCAGTGCTAGGGCCCGGGACACCTACACCTACGAGCAGTACTTC. Translation: CSARARDTYTYEQYF.